This T cell receptor (beta chain) was sequenced in a study of shared clonotypes between healthy human individuals. About the research overall: The study used three CD4 naive, three CD4 memory, two CD8 naive and one CD8 memory plate per donor.

The CDR3 runs to 13 residues. Germline lookup yields CDR1 MNHEY and CDR2 SVGAGI. V lost 7 bases, J lost 7 bases, and 9 bases stayed unmatched. The genomic DNA of each subset was split evenly across several immunoSEQ plates. Sequencing was performed with immunoSEQ multiplex PCR; in TCRdb, only in-frame clones are kept and a portion is missing. Of a few million clones listed, around 90% are singletons. This receptor was taken from a young man in good health. Some clones in this sample may be carry-over from other donors' samples. The chain joins TRBV6-5 to TRBJ1-2, with 7 bases that match TRBD1. Sequenced sample: naive CD4+ T cells from PBMCs. Noted subset: CD45RA+ positively selected. CDR3 DNA: TGTGCCAGCACTGACAGGGTCGCGGCTGGCTACACCTTC. Amino acids: CASTDRVAAGYTF.